The entry below gives a single T cell receptor beta chain sequence along with its context. The data stem from a study of cytomegalovirus exposure and HLA in healthy donors. In the PCR, 60 Vbeta and 13 Jbeta primers were used. How the authors handled the data: As a later analysis found, there were about 80 million unique TCR beta chains, of which roughly 11 million were shared. The method was immunoSEQ multiplex PCR; TCRdb's version includes in-frame clones alone and lacks a portion of them. V and J calls and clone size are given by that table; D and trimming were obtained from the DNA. This sample's table reports more than 50,000 clones. CDR3 length equals 15 residues. J lost 8 bases, V lost 1 base, and 6 bases had no gene match. Germline V gene lookup returns CDR1 SGDLS and CDR2 YYNGEE.

Sequenced input: PBMCs. This receptor was identified in a man between 18 and 29 years old in good health and CMV-seropositive. The V gene is TRBV9, the J gene TRBJ1-6, with TRBD1 matching 7 bases. The CDR3, as DNA: TGTGCCAGCAGCGTATTGGGCAGGGGGGATTCACCCCTCCACTTT. Protein: CASSVLGRGDSPLHF.